Sequencing of this T cell receptor beta chain was carried out in a study of blood T cell repertoires in COVID-19. Study-level background: T cells, B-cell-depleted T cells, or PBMCs supplied cDNA or gDNA.

Repertoires were generated with immunoSEQ multiplex PCR, while TCRdb's copy carries only in-frame clones and drops some. The repertoire holds about 480,000 clones, 70% to 90% seen once, with roughly 8.5% in the top ten. V lost 5 bases and J 5 bases, leaving 27 bases between the germline ends. The V gene's germline CDR1 is SGHAT and CDR2 FQNNGV. This CDR3 region has 18 residues. The study recruited people aged about 18 to 89 years across approximately 24 US areas. Which cohort a participant joined came from the clinical history participants gave. Recovered status applied to Cohort 3 donors who had two consecutive negative PCRs. It also applied to those with clearance or with symptom resolution.

The chain links TRBV11-2 to TRBJ1-1; maybe TRBD1 (5 bases). Material: PBMCs or T cells enriched from blood (not recorded which). The TCR was taken from a woman in her sixties or seventies who had recovered from COVID-19. As DNA, the CDR3 is TGTGCCAGCAGCCCGACCCTAATTCGGATGGGGGGTACAACTGAAGCTTTCTTT. Translation gives CASSPTLIRMGGTTEAFF.